The rows below give T cell receptor beta chains drawn from one sample of a study of vaccination and CD4 T cells after COVID-19. Their target antigens are unknown. One entry per CDR3 protein, called by TCRdb with MiXCR from the PCR reads. Here the sample spans about 4,000 distinct CDR3 sequences, around 71% being singletons. The sequencing input was CD4+ T cells from blood, cultured in vitro. These receptors originate from a human donor who had recovered from COVID-19. The CDR3 runs from the conserved cysteine through the conserved F or W. A D gene is named only where the DNA matches it firmly. Size is stated for part of the rows, as once, few or many counts, or as a class when the clone is expanded.

cdr3_nt: TGTGCCAGCAGCAGTCTGGAGAATCAGCCCCAGCATTTT
cdr3_aa: CASSSLENQPQHF
j_call: TRBJ1-5
clone_size: NA
d_call: NA
v_call: TRBV21-1

cdr3_nt: TGCAGTGCTAGCCCCGAAGGAGCCAATCAGCCCCAGCATTTT
cdr3_aa: CSASPEGANQPQHF
j_call: TRBJ1-5
clone_size: NA
d_call: NA
v_call: TRBV20-1

cdr3_nt: TGTGCCAGCAGAACCGAAGGGAAATTCAATCAGCCCCAGCATTTT
cdr3_aa: CASRTEGKFNQPQHF
j_call: TRBJ1-5
clone_size: NA
d_call: NA
v_call: TRBV6-4

cdr3_nt: TGCGCCAGCACACTTATAGGGGGAAGTGGCTACACCTTC
cdr3_aa: CASTLIGGSGYTF
j_call: TRBJ1-2
clone_size: NA
d_call: NA
v_call: TRBV4-1

cdr3_nt: TGCAGTGCTCGGGGCACCCCTAGCGGGGGGGCAGGCGATACGCAGTATTTT
cdr3_aa: CSARGTPSGGAGDTQYF
j_call: TRBJ2-3
clone_size: NA
d_call: TRBD2
v_call: TRBV20-1

cdr3_nt: TGTGCCACCAAAGGAGTGGGCAGGGGTGGGCCTGGGGCCAACGTCCTGACTTTC
cdr3_aa: CATKGVGRGGPGANVLTF
j_call: TRBJ2-6
clone_size: NA
d_call: NA
v_call: TRBV27

cdr3_nt: TGTGCCACCAGTGATACGCGACAGGGCCAAGAGACCCAGTACTTC
cdr3_aa: CATSDTRQGQETQYF
j_call: TRBJ2-5
clone_size: NA
d_call: TRBD1
v_call: TRBV24-1

cdr3_nt: TGTGCCAGCTCACCACCGTCAGCGAGCTCCTACAATGAGCAGTTCTTC
cdr3_aa: CASSPPSASSYNEQFF
j_call: TRBJ2-1
clone_size: NA
d_call: NA
v_call: TRBV18

cdr3_nt: TGTGCCAGCAGCTTAAGGGGGAGCGGGGGTCCAGATACGCAGTATTTT
cdr3_aa: CASSLRGSGGPDTQYF
j_call: TRBJ2-3
clone_size: NA
d_call: TRBD2
v_call: TRBV7-2

cdr3_nt: TGTGCCAGCAGTTACTCGAGATGGGGGAATCAGCCCCAGCATTTT
cdr3_aa: CASSYSRWGNQPQHF
j_call: TRBJ1-5
clone_size: few
d_call: NA
v_call: TRBV6-5

cdr3_nt: TGTGCCAGCAACTCAGGTCGTGAGCAGTTCTTC
cdr3_aa: CASNSGREQFF
j_call: TRBJ2-1
clone_size: NA
d_call: NA
v_call: TRBV14

cdr3_nt: TGTGCCAGCAGTTTGGGTCGGGGAGTCGACTATGGCTACACCTTC
cdr3_aa: CASSLGRGVDYGYTF
j_call: TRBJ1-2
clone_size: few
d_call: NA
v_call: TRBV28

cdr3_nt: TGTGCCAGCAGCCAGGGAGATGCAACTAATGAAAAACTGTTTTTT
cdr3_aa: CASSQGDATNEKLFF
j_call: TRBJ1-4
clone_size: NA
d_call: NA
v_call: TRBV3-1

cdr3_nt: TGTGCCAGCAGTGTTCCGGGACTAGGGACAGATACGCAGTATTTT
cdr3_aa: CASSVPGLGTDTQYF
j_call: TRBJ2-3
clone_size: medium-sized
d_call: TRBD2
v_call: TRBV6-1

cdr3_nt: TGTGCCAGCAGCTCACTAGCGGGGGGGCAAAACATTCAGTACTTC
cdr3_aa: CASSSLAGGQNIQYF
j_call: TRBJ2-4
clone_size: NA
d_call: TRBD2
v_call: TRBV6-1

cdr3_nt: TGTGCCAGCAGCGCCGGGATTGCGGAGACCCAGTACTTC
cdr3_aa: CASSAGIAETQYF
j_call: TRBJ2-5
clone_size: NA
d_call: NA
v_call: TRBV2

cdr3_nt: TGTGCCAGTAGTCCGGGGACACGGGCAACTAATGAAAAACTGTTTTTT
cdr3_aa: CASSPGTRATNEKLFF
j_call: TRBJ1-4
clone_size: NA
d_call: NA
v_call: TRBV19

cdr3_nt: TGTGCCAGCAGCTTATCTAGGGGTCAGGACATTCAGTACTTC
cdr3_aa: CASSLSRGQDIQYF
j_call: TRBJ2-4
clone_size: NA
d_call: NA
v_call: TRBV11-1

cdr3_nt: TGTGCCAGCAGAGAGAGGTATGGCTACACCTTC
cdr3_aa: CASRERYGYTF
j_call: TRBJ1-2
clone_size: NA
d_call: NA
v_call: TRBV6-2/TRBV6-3

cdr3_nt: TGTGCCAGCAGAGGACAGGGGGCGAACTACTACGAGCAGTACTTC
cdr3_aa: CASRGQGANYYEQYF
j_call: TRBJ2-7
clone_size: NA
d_call: TRBD1
v_call: TRBV7-9

cdr3_nt: TGCAGTGCTAGGCCGGGGGGACAGAACACTGAAGCTTTCTTT
cdr3_aa: CSARPGGQNTEAFF
j_call: TRBJ1-1
clone_size: NA
d_call: NA
v_call: TRBV20-1

cdr3_nt: TGCAGTGCTAGTGATCACCAGGGGGCGCAGACCTATGGCTACACCTTC
cdr3_aa: CSASDHQGAQTYGYTF
j_call: TRBJ1-2
clone_size: NA
d_call: TRBD1
v_call: TRBV20-1

cdr3_nt: TGCAGTGTTTCGACAGGGATAAGGCTTATGAACACTGAAGCTTTCTTT
cdr3_aa: CSVSTGIRLMNTEAFF
j_call: TRBJ1-1
clone_size: NA
d_call: TRBD1
v_call: TRBV20-1

cdr3_nt: TGTGCCAGCAGTTACGAGCCGGATCGGGTGAACACTGAAGCTTTCTTT
cdr3_aa: CASSYEPDRVNTEAFF
j_call: TRBJ1-1
clone_size: NA
d_call: NA
v_call: TRBV6-5

cdr3_nt: TGTGCCAGCAGCTTCTCGCTGGGGGGGACTTACGAGCAGTACTTC
cdr3_aa: CASSFSLGGTYEQYF
j_call: TRBJ2-7
clone_size: medium-sized
d_call: TRBD2
v_call: TRBV5-4

cdr3_nt: TGCGCCAGCAGCCAGACAGGGATCCTGAGCACCGGGGAGCTGTTTTTT
cdr3_aa: CASSQTGILSTGELFF
j_call: TRBJ2-2
clone_size: NA
d_call: TRBD1
v_call: TRBV4-1

cdr3_nt: TGCGCCAGCAGCTCGGGCCCTTCCTACGAGCAGTACTTC
cdr3_aa: CASSSGPSYEQYF
j_call: TRBJ2-7
clone_size: few
d_call: NA
v_call: TRBV5-1

cdr3_nt: TGCAGTGCTAGAAGGCGGGACTCGGGGATAGGGGGCTATGGCTACACCTTC
cdr3_aa: CSARRRDSGIGGYGYTF
j_call: TRBJ1-2
clone_size: NA
d_call: NA
v_call: TRBV20-1

cdr3_nt: TGTGCCAGCAGCTTCCTAGCGGGGGGGAACACCGGGGAGCTGTTTTTT
cdr3_aa: CASSFLAGGNTGELFF
j_call: TRBJ2-2
clone_size: NA
d_call: TRBD2
v_call: TRBV7-2

cdr3_nt: TGTGCCAGTACCCTCCGGGACAGGGTCGGCTATGGCTACACCTTC
cdr3_aa: CASTLRDRVGYGYTF
j_call: TRBJ1-2
clone_size: NA
d_call: TRBD1
v_call: TRBV19

cdr3_nt: TGTGCCAGTAGGGGACAGGGACTTAACTATGGCTACACCTTC
cdr3_aa: CASRGQGLNYGYTF
j_call: TRBJ1-2
clone_size: NA
d_call: TRBD1
v_call: TRBV19

cdr3_nt: TGCAGTGCTAGAGTCGGGACGGCAACTAATGAAAAACTGTTTTTT
cdr3_aa: CSARVGTATNEKLFF
j_call: TRBJ1-4
clone_size: NA
d_call: NA
v_call: TRBV20-1

cdr3_nt: TGCAGTGCTAGACCCGGCTCCATCAACACTGAAGCTTTCTTT
cdr3_aa: CSARPGSINTEAFF
j_call: TRBJ1-1
clone_size: NA
d_call: NA
v_call: TRBV20-1

cdr3_nt: TGTGCCAGCAGTTCTTTCCCCCTCCCTCCGGTGGGACACCCATGTTACGAGCAGTACTTC
cdr3_aa: CASSSFPLPPVGHPCYEQYF
j_call: TRBJ2-7
clone_size: NA
d_call: NA
v_call: TRBV25-1

cdr3_nt: TGCAGTGCTCGGGACTCAATTACCTATGGCTACACCTTC
cdr3_aa: CSARDSITYGYTF
j_call: TRBJ1-2
clone_size: few
d_call: NA
v_call: TRBV20-1

cdr3_nt: TGTGCCTGGAGCCCGGGGACAGGTGGTTCCCATCAGCCCCAGCATTTT
cdr3_aa: CAWSPGTGGSHQPQHF
j_call: TRBJ1-5
clone_size: NA
d_call: TRBD1
v_call: TRBV30

cdr3_nt: TGTGCCTGGAGGGGACAGACTAGAAATTCACCCCTCCACTTT
cdr3_aa: CAWRGQTRNSPLHF
j_call: TRBJ1-6
clone_size: NA
d_call: TRBD1
v_call: TRBV30

cdr3_nt: TGTGCCAGCAGTTACTCACGGGGCTCTGGAAACACCATATATTTT
cdr3_aa: CASSYSRGSGNTIYF
j_call: TRBJ1-3
clone_size: NA
d_call: NA
v_call: TRBV6-5

cdr3_nt: TGTGCCAGCAGTTCTAGCGGGGGAGAGACCCAGTACTTC
cdr3_aa: CASSSSGGETQYF
j_call: TRBJ2-5
clone_size: NA
d_call: TRBD2
v_call: TRBV12-3/TRBV12-4

cdr3_nt: TGTGCCACCAGTGATTTATGGGAAACCGGGGAGCTGTTTTTT
cdr3_aa: CATSDLWETGELFF
j_call: TRBJ2-2
clone_size: NA
d_call: NA
v_call: TRBV24-1

cdr3_nt: TGCAGTGCTAGTCGGCAGCAGGGAGGCTACACCTTC
cdr3_aa: CSASRQQGGYTF
j_call: TRBJ1-2
clone_size: NA
d_call: NA
v_call: TRBV20-1

cdr3_nt: TGTGCCAGAAGCTTGCTGGACCCCGCAAGCACAGATACGCAGTATTTT
cdr3_aa: CARSLLDPASTDTQYF
j_call: TRBJ2-3
clone_size: NA
d_call: NA
v_call: TRBV5-3

cdr3_nt: TGTGCCAGCAGCTTAGGAGATCAGCCCCAGCATTTT
cdr3_aa: CASSLGDQPQHF
j_call: TRBJ1-5
clone_size: few
d_call: NA
v_call: TRBV7-9

cdr3_nt: TGTGCCAGTAGTATCGGTGGGAACTTCTATGGCTACACCTTC
cdr3_aa: CASSIGGNFYGYTF
j_call: TRBJ1-2
clone_size: few
d_call: NA
v_call: TRBV19

cdr3_nt: TGTGCCAGCAGCCTGGACAGGGGGACCCACGAGCAGTACTTC
cdr3_aa: CASSLDRGTHEQYF
j_call: TRBJ2-7
clone_size: once
d_call: TRBD1
v_call: TRBV6-1

cdr3_nt: TGCAGTGCAAACCCAGGGGGCGGGAACACTGAAGCTTTCTTT
cdr3_aa: CSANPGGGNTEAFF
j_call: TRBJ1-1
clone_size: NA
d_call: TRBD1
v_call: TRBV20-1

cdr3_nt: TGTGCCAGCAGCAAAGAGGGTCAACGCTATGGCTACACCTTC
cdr3_aa: CASSKEGQRYGYTF
j_call: TRBJ1-2
clone_size: NA
d_call: NA
v_call: TRBV21-1

cdr3_nt: TGTGCCAGCAGTGCTTTGAACAGGGGGGTAGGGCAGCCCCAGCATTTT
cdr3_aa: CASSALNRGVGQPQHF
j_call: TRBJ1-5
clone_size: NA
d_call: TRBD1
v_call: TRBV6-1

cdr3_nt: TGTGCCAGCAGTTTATCTGGCGGGGGGGCCCCCGGGGAGCTGTTTTTT
cdr3_aa: CASSLSGGGAPGELFF
j_call: TRBJ2-2
clone_size: once
d_call: TRBD2
v_call: TRBV27

cdr3_nt: TGTGCCACCAGTGACCTCGGGACTCTGAACACCGGGGAGCTGTTTTTT
cdr3_aa: CATSDLGTLNTGELFF
j_call: TRBJ2-2
clone_size: NA
d_call: NA
v_call: TRBV24-1

cdr3_nt: TGTGCCTGGAGTCTCGGACAGGGGATTTATAGCAATCAGCCCCAGCATTTT
cdr3_aa: CAWSLGQGIYSNQPQHF
j_call: TRBJ1-5
clone_size: NA
d_call: TRBD1
v_call: TRBV30

cdr3_nt: TGTGCCAGCAGCCCACGGGCGGCACTCGAAAAAAACTATGGCTACACCTTC
cdr3_aa: CASSPRAALEKNYGYTF
j_call: TRBJ1-2
clone_size: NA
d_call: NA
v_call: TRBV7-8

cdr3_nt: TGTGCCACCAGTGATTTGTGGGGCAGCTCCTACAATGAGCAGTTCTTC
cdr3_aa: CATSDLWGSSYNEQFF
j_call: TRBJ2-1
clone_size: NA
d_call: NA
v_call: TRBV24-1

cdr3_nt: TGTGCCATCAGTCTGGGCCTCGGCGACTATGGCTACACCTTC
cdr3_aa: CAISLGLGDYGYTF
j_call: TRBJ1-2
clone_size: few
d_call: NA
v_call: TRBV10-3

cdr3_nt: TGTGCCAGTTTAGCTGGAAAGGGGATTTGGAATCAGCCCCAGCATTTT
cdr3_aa: CASLAGKGIWNQPQHF
j_call: TRBJ1-5
clone_size: NA
d_call: NA
v_call: TRBV6-1